Each of the 25 T cell receptor beta chains below was sequenced from the same sample in a study of CD4 T cells in relation to SARS-CoV-2 and coronaviruses. Assay used: immunoSEQ multiplex PCR; TCRdb lists only in-frame clones, some missing. The sample holds just under 65,000 clones, about 95% seen once. The unexposed donors gave CD4+ T cells in about 2010-2018, prior to COVID-19. Sequencing was performed on naive CD4+ T cells from PBMCs. The subset: naive CD4+ T cells isolated by negative enrichment. The receptors were sampled from a human donor in good health.

The chain employs TRBV6-1 and TRBJ1-5; D gene uncertain. Trimming took 2 bases from V and 2 from J, leaving 7 bases between them. The germline V gene encodes CDR1 MNHNS and CDR2 SASEGT. There are 14 residues in the CDR3. CDR3 coding DNA: TGTGCCAGCAGTGAATTGATAGGCAATCAGCCCCAGCATTTT. Amino acids: CASSELIGNQPQHF.

V usage is TRBV5-1 and J usage is TRBJ1-4; D is possibly TRBD1 (5 bases). The CDR3 consists of 15 residues. The V gene lost 4 bases and the J gene lost 7 bases, with 17 bases spanning the gap. Germline-derived CDR1 and CDR2 are SGHRS and YFSETQ. CDR3 residues: CASSVTPTQGEKLFF. CDR3 sequence (DNA): TGCGCCAGCAGCGTCACACCCACGCAGGGTGAAAAACTGTTTTTT.

The chain recombines TRBV6-5 with TRBJ2-1; TRBD2 aligns across 8 bases. V lost 5 bases, J lost 1 base, and 4 bases stayed unmatched. This CDR3 contains 15 residues. Germline lookup yields CDR1 MNHEY and CDR2 SVGAGI. The CDR3 sequence: CASSPLAGSYNEQFF. In nucleotides, the CDR3 is TGTGCCAGCAGTCCCTTAGCGGGGTCCTACAATGAGCAGTTCTTC.

V is TRBV30 and J is TRBJ1-6; D might be TRBD1 (6 bases). Germline V gene sequence: CDR1 GTSNPN, CDR2 SVGIG (reference sequence). This CDR3 region has 13 residues. With 5 bases removed from V and 4 bases from J, the gap between germline ends came to 9 bases. The CDR3 coding sequence is TGTGCCTGGTCCCAGGGGTATAATTCACCCCTCCACTTT. Amino acids: CAWSQGYNSPLHF.

This chain joins TRBV5-4 and TRBJ2-7; TRBD2 might be the D (6 bases). The CDR3 spans 16 residues. CDR1 and CDR2 (germline): SGHNT, YYREEE (reference sequence). Trimming shortened V by 4 bases and J by 1 base, and 18 bases separated the two germline ends. The chain's CDR3 is CASSPGGVSGSYEQYF. CDR3 in DNA: TGTGCCAGCAGCCCCGGCGGGGTTAGCGGTTCCTACGAGCAGTACTTC.

This chain links TRBV24-1 with TRBJ2-7, with 10 bases matching TRBD2. The germline gives CDR1 KGHDR, CDR2 SFDVKD. CDR3 length: 19 residues. V lost 8 bases to trimming and J lost 6 bases; unmatched junction nucleotides: 24. This CDR3 reads CATTPYVGLAGEVFVEQYF. CDR3 nucleotide sequence: TGTGCCACCACCCCGTACGTTGGGCTAGCGGGAGAAGTATTCGTCGAGCAGTACTTC.

This clone was observed a few times. The chain combines TRBV28 with TRBJ2-1, with TRBD1 matching over 9 bases. Unmatched junction bases numbered 17, after V lost 5 bases and J lost 0 bases. Germline V gene lookup returns CDR1 MDHEN and CDR2 SYDVKM. CDR3 length equals 20 residues. CDR3: CASSPRYRGPYISSYNEQFF. Written as DNA, the CDR3 is TGTGCCAGCAGTCCCCGGTACAGGGGGCCTTATATCAGCTCCTACAATGAGCAGTTCTTC.

The CDR3 region has the DNA TGTGCCACCGCAAACTCTGGAAACACCATATATTTT. Its translation is CATANSGNTIYF. This rearrangement joins TRBV15 to TRBJ1-3; D ambiguous. Germline V gene data show CDR1 as LNHNV and CDR2 as YYDKDF (reference sequence). This CDR3 contains 12 residues. V was clipped by 8 bases and J by 0 bases, with 5 bases between them. Full variable domain (rest looked up from reference TRBV15 and TRBJ1-3): DAMVIQNPRYQVTQFGKPVTLSCSQTLNHNVMYWYQQKSSQAPKLLFHYYDKDFNNEADTPDNFQSRRPNTSFCFLDIRSPGLGDTAMYLCATANSGNTIYFGEGSWLTVV.

The gene calls are TRBV7-8 and TRBJ1-5; maybe TRBD1 (5 bases). V gave up 5 bases and J gave up 0 bases, with 11 bases separating them. CDR3 length equals 15 residues. The germline CDR1 and CDR2 sequences are SGHVS and FQNEAQ. The CDR3 is CASSPGGNSNQPQHF. In DNA, the CDR3 is TGTGCCAGCAGCCCGGGGGGAAATAGCAATCAGCCCCAGCATTTT.

Of note for this clone: The same CDR3 can be traced to other DNA sequences in this sample. The V and J genes are TRBV25-1 and TRBJ2-7; 10 positions agree with TRBD2. V shed 5 bases and J 2 bases; nucleotides not matched to a gene: 9. This CDR3 spans 16 amino acids. Per germline, CDR1 MGHDK and CDR2 SYGVNS. The CDR3 loop reads CASSPRGLAGAYEQYF. In DNA form, the CDR3 reads TGTGCCAGCAGTCCCCGTGGGCTAGCGGGAGCCTACGAGCAGTACTTC.

The chain carries TRBV9 and TRBJ1-2; TRBD1 aligns across 7 bases. Germline CDR1 SGDLS, CDR2 YYNGEE. This CDR3 is built from 14 residues. Trimming cost V 3 bases and J 8 bases; bases outside gene matches: 10. CDR3 sequence reads: CASSASDRVGGYTF. The CDR3 DNA sequence: TGTGCCAGCAGCGCTAGCGACAGGGTGGGCGGCTACACCTTC. Full variable domain (outside the CDR3, taken from reference TRBV9 and TRBJ1-2): DSGVTQTPKHLITATGQRVTLRCSPRSGDLSVYWYQQSLDQGLQFLIQYYNGEERAKGNILERFSAQQFPDLHSELNLSSLELGDSALYFCASSASDRVGGYTFGSGTRLTVV.

The chain combines TRBV2 with TRBJ1-1; D may be TRBD1 (5 bases). V was cut by 7 bases and J by 5 bases, with 20 bases left in between. The germline gives CDR1 SNHLY, CDR2 FYNNEI. This CDR3 is 15 amino acids long. CDR3 DNA sequence: TGTGCCAGCATTAGCTGGGGCGGATCGGGTACTGAAGCTTTCTTT. It yields the protein CASISWGGSGTEAFF.

The chain combines TRBV30 with TRBJ2-1; 13 bases match TRBD2. This CDR3 comprises 15 residues. V gave up 3 bases and J gave up 8 bases; unmatched junction bases: 7. Germline loops: CDR1 GTSNPN, CDR2 SVGIG (reference sequence). The CDR3 DNA is TGTGCCTGGAGCTTCGGGACTAGCGGGAAGGATGAGCAGTTCTTC. Its protein is CAWSFGTSGKDEQFF.

This clone was observed once. The chain links TRBV11-2 to TRBJ2-1; D not resolved. The V end was cut by 5 bases, the J end by 6 bases, with 11 bases between. Germline lookup yields CDR1 SGHAT and CDR2 FQNNGV. This CDR3 has 13 amino acids. Here the CDR3 DNA reads TGTGCCAGCAGCCTGAGGATGGGCAATGAGCAGTTCTTC. Translating gives CASSLRMGNEQFF.

The chain carries TRBV4-2 and TRBJ1-4; 10 nucleotides line up with TRBD1. V was pared by 0 bases and J by 10 bases, with 14 bases of the junction left unmatched. CDR1 LGHNA and CDR2 YNFKEQ come from the germline V gene. The length of the CDR3 is 18 residues. The CDR3 loop is CASSQDVDRGGRGRKLFF. Written as DNA, the CDR3 is TGTGCCAGCAGCCAAGATGTGGACAGGGGGGGGCGAGGTAGAAAACTGTTTTTT.

This clone was observed once. V is TRBV28 and J is TRBJ1-4; possibly TRBD1 for D (6 bases). Germline assignment: CDR1 MDHEN and CDR2 SYDVKM. V lost 6 bases to trimming and J lost 4 bases, with 12 bases between them. CDR3 length: 14 residues. In DNA form, the CDR3 reads TGTGCCAGCAGCCTGGACAGAGATAATGAAAAACTGTTTTTT. It specifies CASSLDRDNEKLFF.

The chain carries TRBV28 and TRBJ2-5; D might be TRBD1 or TRBD2, each matching 5 bases. This CDR3 contains 16 residues. Germline V gene data show CDR1 as MDHEN and CDR2 as SYDVKM. V lost 3 bases, J lost 2 bases, and 16 bases lay in between. CDR3 nucleotides: TGTGCCAGCAGTTTGGGTGGGACGGGAAGTCAAGAGACCCAGTACTTC. Protein: CASSLGGTGSQETQYF.

This clone has a single count. The chain is built from TRBV7-2 and TRBJ2-6, with D uncertain. Germline V CDR1 and CDR2: SGHTA, FQGNSA. V lost 2 bases and J 4 bases, leaving 3 bases between the germline ends. This CDR3 is 13 amino acids long. CDR3 bases: TGTGCCAGCAGCTTATGGGGGGCCAACGTCCTGACTTTC. Translated, it gives CASSLWGANVLTF.

This chain connects TRBV20-1 to TRBJ2-1, with D unresolved. Trimming removed 4 bases from V and 15 bases from J, with 16 bases in between. The CDR3 is 11 amino acids. CDR1 and CDR2 (germline): DFQATT, SNEGSKA (reference sequence). The CDR3 loop is CSAMDRLMMFF. In DNA form, the CDR3 reads TGCAGTGCTATGGATCGGTTAATGATGTTCTTC.

The gene calls are TRBV27 and TRBJ2-7; D is uncertain. Trimming took 6 bases from V and 2 from J, leaving 8 bases between them. The CDR3 totals 12 residues. Germline V gene lookup returns CDR1 MNHEY and CDR2 SMNVEV (reference sequence). CDR3 loop: CASRDGPYEQYF. CDR3 nucleotide sequence: TGTGCCAGCAGGGACGGGCCCTACGAGCAGTACTTC.

V usage is TRBV19 and J usage is TRBJ2-5, with D possibly matching TRBD2 (6 bases). CDR1 and CDR2 from the germline V gene are LNHDA and SQIVND (reference sequence). This CDR3 has 12 residues. Trimming left V 7 bases short and J 5 bases short, with 11 bases between. CDR3 DNA: TGTGCCAGTAAAAGCGGAGGGGAGACCCAGTACTTC. It encodes CASKSGGETQYF. The full variable domain, in which reference TRBV19 and TRBJ2-5 provide the parts outside the CDR3, is DGGITQSPKYLFRKEGQNVTLSCEQNLNHDAMYWYRQDPGQGLRLIYYSQIVNDFQKGDIAEGYSVSREKKESFPLTVTSAQKNPTAFYLCASKSGGETQYFGPGTRLLVL.

The chain uses TRBV28 and TRBJ2-7, with D unclear. There are 11 residues in the CDR3. V was cut by 3 bases and J by 6 bases, with 6 bases left in between. Germline CDR1 is MDHEN and CDR2 is SYDVKM. The chain's CDR3 is CASSLSLEQYF. As DNA, the CDR3 is TGTGCCAGCAGTTTGAGCCTCGAGCAGTACTTC.

This chain joins TRBV28 and TRBJ1-3, with unresolved D. Trimming removed 3 bases at V and 2 bases at J, with 8 bases between. Germline CDR1 is MDHEN and CDR2 is SYDVKM. The CDR3 covers 14 residues. CDR3 sequence reads: CASSFTGAGNTIYF. Written as DNA, the CDR3 is TGTGCCAGCAGTTTCACCGGGGCTGGAAACACCATATATTTT. Supplemented by reference TRBV28 and TRBJ1-3, the full variable domain reads DVKVTQSSRYLVKRTGEKVFLECVQDMDHENMFWYRQDPGLGLRLIYFSYDVKMKEKGDIPEGYSVSREKKERFSLILESASTNQTSMYLCASSFTGAGNTIYFGEGSWLTVV.

V is TRBV6-4 and J is TRBJ2-3; TRBD2 agrees at 12 bases. The V gene's germline CDR1 is MRHNA and CDR2 SNTAGT. The CDR3 is 19 amino acids. The trim removed 3 bases at V and 5 bases at J, leaving 15 bases unmatched. The CDR3 reads CASSENRPSSGRAVDTQYF. CDR3 DNA: TGTGCCAGCAGTGAAAATCGGCCTTCTAGCGGGAGGGCGGTAGATACGCAGTATTTT.

The J gene is TRBJ2-1, the V gene TRBV11-3, with TRBD2 matching 10 bases. The V segment lost 5 bases and the J segment 9 bases; nucleotides outside the gene matches: 4. This CDR3 has 13 residues. CDR1 and CDR2 from the germline V gene are SGHNT and YENEEA. The CDR3 DNA reads as TGTGCCAGCAGCCCCGGGACTAGCGTTGAGCAGTTCTTC. Translated: CASSPGTSVEQFF.